The 23 T cell receptor beta chains in this list originate from one sample, sequenced in a study of control samples from healthy donors and cancer patients. Profiling relied on immunoSEQ multiplex PCR, and the TCRdb table lists in-frame clones only, not all of them. The sample has thousands of clones; almost 85% are singletons. The sequenced sample was formalin-fixed, paraffin-embedded tissue. The receptor source for this set is a female donor with lung cancer.

This sequence joins TRBV29-1 and TRBJ1-5; unclear D gene. The CDR3 loop spans 13 amino acids. Trimming removed 6 bases at V and 0 bases at J, with 9 bases between. Germline CDR1 reads SQVTM; CDR2 reads ANQGSEA. The CDR3 DNA sequence: TGCAGCGTGGGAGGGTATAGCAATCAGCCCCAGCATTTT. It codes for CSVGGYSNQPQHF.

The DNA for the CDR3 is TGTGCCAGCAGCTTAGCGGAGAACCAAGAGACCCAGTACTTC. The encoded protein is CASSLAENQETQYF. The chain carries TRBV7-8 and TRBJ2-5; D gene unclear. Looked up from germline, CDR1 is SGHVS and CDR2 is FQNEAQ. The CDR3 sequence is 14 residues long. Trimming removed 0 bases from V and 0 bases from J, with 5 bases in between.

The V gene is TRBV11-2, the J gene TRBJ2-5; 9 bases are a match to TRBD2. The CDR3 extends over 16 amino acids. Germline CDR1 is SGHAT and CDR2 is FQNNGV. With 0 bases clipped from V and 6 bases from J, the junction kept 8 bases outside the gene matches. CDR3 coding DNA: TGTGCCAGCAGCTTAGAATGGCGGGAGGGCCTGAAGACCCAGTACTTC. Its protein product is CASSLEWREGLKTQYF.

In this sample, this clone turned up once. The chain has TRBV18 and TRBJ2-2, with TRBD2 matching over 8 bases. The CDR3 sequence is 16 residues long. The V gene end was trimmed by 0 bases and the J gene end by 4 bases; junction bases not matched to a gene: 4. Germline lookup yields CDR1 KGHSH and CDR2 LQKENI. DNA for the CDR3: TGTGCCAGCTCACCACCCGGGACTAGATCCACCGGGGAGCTGTTTTTT. As protein: CASSPPGTRSTGELFF.

J is TRBJ2-2 and V is TRBV9; 11 nucleotides align to TRBD1. The V segment lost 2 bases and the J segment 4 bases; nucleotides outside the gene matches: 4. The CDR3 totals 16 residues. The germline V gene encodes CDR1 SGDLS and CDR2 YYNGEE. Here the CDR3 DNA reads TGTGCCAGCAGCGTGGGGACAGGGGGGACCACCGGGGAGCTGTTTTTT. Protein product: CASSVGTGGTTGELFF. The full variable domain, its missing parts supplied by reference TRBV9 and TRBJ2-2, is DSGVTQTPKHLITATGQRVTLRCSPRSGDLSVYWYQQSLDQGLQFLIQYYNGEERAKGNILERFSAQQFPDLHSELNLSSLELGDSALYFCASSVGTGGTTGELFFGEGSRLTVL.

The chain combines TRBV5-6 with TRBJ2-3; D is uncertain. The CDR3 is 13 residues long. Germline V gene lookup returns CDR1 SGHDT and CDR2 YYEEEE. Trimming stripped 0 bases from V and 5 bases from J, with 7 bases between. CDR3: CASSLAARDTQYF. CDR3 DNA sequence: TGTGCCAGCAGCTTGGCGGCCAGAGATACGCAGTATTTT.

The genes are TRBV28 and TRBJ1-6; D possibly corresponds to TRBD1 (6 bases). Germline loops: CDR1 MDHEN, CDR2 SYDVKM. This CDR3 is built from 14 residues. Trimming took 5 bases from V and 7 from J, leaving 12 bases between them. CDR3 DNA: TGTGCCAGCAGTACAGGGACGGAAAATTCACCCCTCCACTTT. This codes for CASSTGTENSPLHF.

The J gene is TRBJ2-5, the V gene TRBV7-8; D remains unclear. The germline gives CDR1 SGHVS, CDR2 FQNEAQ. V lost 3 bases and J 8 bases, leaving 7 bases between the germline ends. The CDR3 consists of 11 residues. The DNA for the CDR3 is TGTGCCAGCAGCTTTTTGGGAACCCAGTACTTC. This translates into CASSFLGTQYF.

J is TRBJ1-4 and V is TRBV2; unclear D gene. Trimming removed 5 bases at V and 5 bases at J, with 15 bases between. CDR3 length: 15 amino acids. The V gene's germline CDR1 is SNHLY and CDR2 FYNNEI. CDR3 sequence reads: CASSPLQVRNEKLFF. The CDR3 coding sequence is TGTGCCAGCAGTCCCCTTCAGGTTCGGAATGAAAAACTGTTTTTT.

The CDR3 region has the DNA TGTGCCAGCAGCGCAGGGGGGATTATGGAGACCCAGTACTTC. This gives the protein CASSAGGIMETQYF. The chain uses TRBV9 and TRBJ2-5; weak D call: TRBD1 (7 bases). CDR3 length: 14 amino acids. Trimming pared 3 bases from V and 5 bases from J, leaving 14 bases between. In germline, CDR1 is SGDLS, CDR2 YYNGEE.

A word on this clone: It may be a read error: a sequence one base away is much more abundant. This sequence joins TRBV20-1 and TRBJ2-7; the match to TRBD1 covers 7 bases. Germline CDR1 reads DFQATT; CDR2 reads SNEGSKA (reference sequence). This CDR3 comprises 11 residues. The CDR3 region is CNAQGEYEQYF. DNA for the CDR3: TGCAATGCCCAGGGGGAGTACGAGCAGTACTTC.

The chain couples TRBV9 to TRBJ2-1; D call uncertain. Trimming took 0 bases from V and 2 from J, leaving 9 bases between them. CDR3 size: 15 residues. CDR1 is SGDLS and CDR2 is YYNGEE in the germline V gene. The CDR3, as DNA: TGTGCCAGCAGCGTAGCTGGCTCCCCCTACAATGAGCAGTTCTTC. This gives the protein CASSVAGSPYNEQFF.

The genes are TRBV12-3 or TRBV12-4 and TRBJ2-1; D is unclear. Trimming took 2 bases from V and 7 from J, leaving 6 bases between them. This CDR3 comprises 12 residues. CDR3 loop: CASSLYGNEQFF. The DNA of the CDR3 is TGTGCCAGCAGTTTATACGGAAATGAGCAGTTCTTC.

The chain has TRBV5-1 and TRBJ2-2; a possible D gene is TRBD2 (6 bases). In germline, CDR1 is SGHRS, CDR2 YFSETQ. CDR3 length: 11 residues. Trimming removed 7 bases at V and 6 bases at J, with 7 bases between. This CDR3 is CASWGAGELFF. Written as DNA, the CDR3 is TGCGCCAGCTGGGGGGCCGGGGAGCTGTTTTTT.

The chain links TRBV27 to TRBJ1-1; no clear D. The CDR3 sequence is 13 residues long. The ends were cut back, 4 bases at V and 1 base at J, with 7 bases in the middle. Per germline, CDR1 MNHEY and CDR2 SMNVEV (reference sequence). This CDR3 reads CASSSEWNTEAFF. The DNA of the CDR3 is TGTGCCAGCAGTTCCGAGTGGAACACTGAAGCTTTCTTT.

The gene calls are TRBV2 and TRBJ2-1; D unclear. CDR3 size: 11 residues. Trimming pared 5 bases from V and 6 bases from J, leaving 5 bases between. The germline gives CDR1 SNHLY, CDR2 FYNNEI. The CDR3 loop is CASSQINEQFF. The CDR3 DNA follows: TGTGCCAGCAGTCAAATCAATGAGCAGTTCTTC.

This clone was recorded only once. The V call is TRBV2, the J call TRBJ2-7; 10 nucleotides align to TRBD2. This CDR3 region has 15 residues. The J segment lost 6 bases and the V segment lost 6 bases, leaving 11 bases of the junction unmatched. Germline V gene sequence: CDR1 SNHLY, CDR2 FYNNEI. The CDR3 is CASRKEVAGGLEQYF. In DNA, the CDR3 is TGTGCCAGCAGGAAAGAGGTAGCGGGAGGTCTCGAGCAGTACTTC.

This clone was recorded once. J is TRBJ1-1 and V is TRBV6-2 or TRBV6-3; no definite D call. Trimming stripped 6 bases from V and 0 bases from J, with 5 bases between. Germline CDR1 MNHEY, CDR2 SVGEGT. The CDR3 covers 12 residues. The CDR3 reads CASSTVNTEAFF. CDR3 DNA sequence: TGTGCCAGCAGCACAGTGAACACTGAAGCTTTCTTT.

This CDR3 is CASSSGAEINEQFF. In nucleotides, the CDR3 is TGCGCCAGCAGCTCAGGAGCGGAGATAAATGAGCAGTTCTTC. The V and J genes are TRBV5-1 and TRBJ2-1, with a possible D match to TRBD2 (5 bases). V was pared by 3 bases and J by 7 bases, with 14 bases between. Germline assignment: CDR1 SGHRS and CDR2 YFSETQ. The CDR3 has 14 residues.

The sample holds a few counts of this clone. In the same sample, other DNA sequences code for this CDR3. V usage is TRBV29-1 and J usage is TRBJ1-2, with D unresolved. CDR3 size: 12 residues. V gave up 7 bases and J gave up 6 bases, with 15 bases separating them. The germline V gene has CDR1 SQVTM and CDR2 ANQGSEA. In DNA form, the CDR3 reads TGCAGCGCCGAAGGCCAGAAACATGGCTACACCTTC. It encodes CSAEGQKHGYTF.

The chain uses TRBV6-2 or TRBV6-3 and TRBJ2-7; 11 nucleotides line up with TRBD2. With V trimmed by 6 bases and J by 2 bases, 6 bases remained unmatched. CDR3 size: 15 residues. Germline V gene sequence: CDR1 MNHEY, CDR2 SVGEGT. CDR3 coding DNA: TGTGCCAGCAGCGTACTAGCGGGAGCGACCTACGAGCAGTACTTC. It encodes CASSVLAGATYEQYF.

This chain connects TRBV9 to TRBJ1-2; D may be TRBD1 (5 bases). The length of the CDR3 is 16 residues. Germline values: CDR1 SGDLS, CDR2 YYNGEE. Trimming cost V 0 bases and J 4 bases, with 16 bases left between them. This chain's CDR3 is CASSVGGTQVGYGYTF. CDR3 bases: TGTGCCAGCAGCGTAGGTGGGACCCAGGTGGGCTATGGCTACACCTTC. The variable domain in full, with the rest retrieved from reference TRBV9 and TRBJ1-2, is DSGVTQTPKHLITATGQRVTLRCSPRSGDLSVYWYQQSLDQGLQFLIQYYNGEERAKGNILERFSAQQFPDLHSELNLSSLELGDSALYFCASSVGGTQVGYGYTFGSGTRLTVV.

V gene TRBV5-4 combines with J gene TRBJ2-7, with TRBD1 as a possible D gene (5 bases). Germline V gene lookup returns CDR1 SGHNT and CDR2 YYREEE (reference sequence). The CDR3 consists of 14 residues. Trimming cost V 0 bases and J 2 bases, with 9 bases left between them. The CDR3 DNA sequence: TGTGCCAGCAGCTTGGGACAGCTTCCCTACGAGCAGTACTTC. This translates into CASSLGQLPYEQYF.